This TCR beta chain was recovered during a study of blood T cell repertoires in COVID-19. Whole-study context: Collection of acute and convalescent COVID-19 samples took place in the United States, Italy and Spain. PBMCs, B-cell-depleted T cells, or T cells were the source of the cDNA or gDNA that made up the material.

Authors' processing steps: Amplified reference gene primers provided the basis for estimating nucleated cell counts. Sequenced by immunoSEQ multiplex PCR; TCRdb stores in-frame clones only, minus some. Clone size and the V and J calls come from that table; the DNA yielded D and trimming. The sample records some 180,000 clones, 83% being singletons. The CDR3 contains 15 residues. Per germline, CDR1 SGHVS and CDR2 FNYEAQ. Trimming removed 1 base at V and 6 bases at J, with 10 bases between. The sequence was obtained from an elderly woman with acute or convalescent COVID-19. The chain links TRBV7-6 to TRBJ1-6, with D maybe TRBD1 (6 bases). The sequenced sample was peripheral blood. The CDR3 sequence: CASSLESRGNSPLHF. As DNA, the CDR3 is TGTGCCAGCAGCTTAGAGAGCAGGGGTAATTCACCCCTCCACTTT. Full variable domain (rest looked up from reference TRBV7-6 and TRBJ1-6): GAGVSQSPRYKVTKRGQDVALRCDPISGHVSLYWYRQALGQGPEFLTYFNYEAQQDKSGLPNDRFSAERPEGSISTLTIQRTEQRDSAMYRCASSLESRGNSPLHFGNGTRLTVT.